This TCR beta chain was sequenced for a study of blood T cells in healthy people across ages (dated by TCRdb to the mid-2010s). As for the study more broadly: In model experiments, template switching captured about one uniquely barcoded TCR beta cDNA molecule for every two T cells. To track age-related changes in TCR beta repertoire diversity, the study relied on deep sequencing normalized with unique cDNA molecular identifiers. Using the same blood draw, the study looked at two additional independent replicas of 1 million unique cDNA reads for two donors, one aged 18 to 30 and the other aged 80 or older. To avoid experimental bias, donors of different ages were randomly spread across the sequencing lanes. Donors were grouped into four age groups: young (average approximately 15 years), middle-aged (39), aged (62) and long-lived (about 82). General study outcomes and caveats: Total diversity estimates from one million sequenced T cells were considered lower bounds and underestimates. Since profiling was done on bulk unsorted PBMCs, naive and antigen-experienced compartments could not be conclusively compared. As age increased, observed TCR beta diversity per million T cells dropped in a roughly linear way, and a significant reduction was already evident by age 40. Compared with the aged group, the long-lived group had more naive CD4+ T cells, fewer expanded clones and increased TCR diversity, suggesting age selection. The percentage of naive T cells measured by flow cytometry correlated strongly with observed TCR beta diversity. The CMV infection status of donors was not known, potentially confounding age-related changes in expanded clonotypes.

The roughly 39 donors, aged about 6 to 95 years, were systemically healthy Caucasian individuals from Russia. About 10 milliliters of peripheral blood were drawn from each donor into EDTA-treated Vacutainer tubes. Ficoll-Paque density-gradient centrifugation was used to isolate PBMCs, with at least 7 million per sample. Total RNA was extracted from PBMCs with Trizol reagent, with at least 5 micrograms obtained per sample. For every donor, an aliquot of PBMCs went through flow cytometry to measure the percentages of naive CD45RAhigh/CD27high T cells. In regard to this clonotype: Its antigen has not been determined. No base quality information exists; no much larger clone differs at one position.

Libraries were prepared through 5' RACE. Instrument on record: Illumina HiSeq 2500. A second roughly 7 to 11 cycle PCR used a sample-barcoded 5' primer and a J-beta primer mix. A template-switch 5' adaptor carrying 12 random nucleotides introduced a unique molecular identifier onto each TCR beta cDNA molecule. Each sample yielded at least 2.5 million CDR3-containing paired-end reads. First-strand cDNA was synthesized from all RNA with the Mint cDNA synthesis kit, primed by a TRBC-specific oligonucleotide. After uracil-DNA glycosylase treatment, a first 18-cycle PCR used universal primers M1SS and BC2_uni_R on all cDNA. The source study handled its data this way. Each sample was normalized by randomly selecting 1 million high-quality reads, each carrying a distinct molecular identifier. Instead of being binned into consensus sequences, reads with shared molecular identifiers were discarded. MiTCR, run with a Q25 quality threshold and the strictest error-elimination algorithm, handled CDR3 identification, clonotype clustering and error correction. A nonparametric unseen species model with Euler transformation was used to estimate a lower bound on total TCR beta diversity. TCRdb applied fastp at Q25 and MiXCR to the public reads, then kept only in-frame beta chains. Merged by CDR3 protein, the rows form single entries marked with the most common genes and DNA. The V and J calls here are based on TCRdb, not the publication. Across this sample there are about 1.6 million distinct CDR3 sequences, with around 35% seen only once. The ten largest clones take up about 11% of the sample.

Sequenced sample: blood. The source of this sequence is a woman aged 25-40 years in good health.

CDR3 protein: CSARDGDRYGYTF. The bases read TGCAGTGCTAGAGATGGGGACAGATATGGCTACACCTTC. The chain couples TRBV20-1 to TRBJ1-2; TRBD1 matches 7 bases in the middle. The CDR3 goes from the cysteine to the phenylalanine over 13 residues. CDR3 DNA is the only sequence kept; it has 39 bases, read in frame from the first base. CDR1 DFQATT and CDR2 SNEGSKA are derived from the germline V gene (reference sequence). V loses 0 bases at its end and J loses 5 bases; junction bases beyond the gene matches: 3.